The clone carrying this T cell receptor (beta chain) was recorded at least ten times. The sample belongs to a study of neurological immune-mediated disorders. 5'RACE generated cDNA with 10-nucleotide random UMIs. Via MiXCR, TCRdb re-called the 5' RACE reads, giving one row per CDR3 protein. The data contain tens of thousands of distinct CDR3 sequences, about an eighth of them singletons. This CDR3 spans 15 amino acids. Germline loops: CDR1 MNHNY, CDR2 SVGAGI (reference sequence). The V end was cut by 2 bases, the J end by 6 bases, with 13 bases between. The gene calls are TRBV6-6 and TRBJ2-2; D is undetermined. Source material: PBMCs. This receptor was taken from a man aged 55 to 70 in good health. DNA for the CDR3: TGTGCCAGCAGTTACGGCGGCAGCTCGGCCGGGGAGCTGTTTTTT. This encodes CASSYGGSSAGELFF.